This T cell receptor (beta chain) was recorded in a study of low-dose radiotherapy and immunotherapy resistance in tumors. Study background: Every 2 weeks, cohort 1 got 0.5 Gy, reaching 6.5 Gy to the planning target volume.

Germline V lookup: CDR1 SGHDT, CDR2 YYEEEE. CDR3 size: 13 residues. V dropped 4 bases and J dropped 4; count of bases not matched to a gene: 5. Indicated time point: after trial treatment. The sample's treatment: LDRT plus nivolumab, ipilimumab, low-dose cyclophosphamide and aspirin (RACIN trial). Donors were treated with nivolumab, ipilimumab, aspirin, and low-dose cyclophosphamide and radiotherapy. Enrollment required an advanced solid tumor negative for tumor-infiltrating lymphocytes. There are many counts of this clonotype. First-strand cDNA relied on TRAV- and TRBV-specific primers spanning alpha and beta chains. For amplifying TCRs, the PCR ran for about 20 cycles with Phusion, which was used together with a constant-region primer and the adapter on the V primers. In vitro transcription amplified isolated mRNA. TCRdb called the reads again in MiXCR, with one record for every CDR3 protein. Among about 91,000 distinct CDR3 sequences listed, 20% to 25% were seen once.

This chain connects TRBV5-6 to TRBJ2-7, with 7 positions matching TRBD2. Sequencing used PBMCs, obtained after low-dose radiotherapy plus immunotherapy. The sequence was collected from a female donor with ovarian cancer. The CDR3 loop is CASSPWEGYEQYF. The CDR3 DNA follows: TGTGCCAGCAGCCCCTGGGAGGGGTACGAGCAGTACTTC.